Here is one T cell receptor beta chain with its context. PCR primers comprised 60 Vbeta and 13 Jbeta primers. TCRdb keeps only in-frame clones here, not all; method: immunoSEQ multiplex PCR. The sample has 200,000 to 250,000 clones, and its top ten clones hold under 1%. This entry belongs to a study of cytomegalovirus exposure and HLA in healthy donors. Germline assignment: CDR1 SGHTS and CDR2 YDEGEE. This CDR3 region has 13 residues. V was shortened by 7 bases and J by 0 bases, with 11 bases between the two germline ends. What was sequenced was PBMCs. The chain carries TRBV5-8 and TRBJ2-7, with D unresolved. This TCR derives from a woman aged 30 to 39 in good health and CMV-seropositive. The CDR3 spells CASPLTASYEQYF. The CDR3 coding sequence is TGTGCCAGCCCTCTAACTGCCTCCTACGAGCAGTACTTC.